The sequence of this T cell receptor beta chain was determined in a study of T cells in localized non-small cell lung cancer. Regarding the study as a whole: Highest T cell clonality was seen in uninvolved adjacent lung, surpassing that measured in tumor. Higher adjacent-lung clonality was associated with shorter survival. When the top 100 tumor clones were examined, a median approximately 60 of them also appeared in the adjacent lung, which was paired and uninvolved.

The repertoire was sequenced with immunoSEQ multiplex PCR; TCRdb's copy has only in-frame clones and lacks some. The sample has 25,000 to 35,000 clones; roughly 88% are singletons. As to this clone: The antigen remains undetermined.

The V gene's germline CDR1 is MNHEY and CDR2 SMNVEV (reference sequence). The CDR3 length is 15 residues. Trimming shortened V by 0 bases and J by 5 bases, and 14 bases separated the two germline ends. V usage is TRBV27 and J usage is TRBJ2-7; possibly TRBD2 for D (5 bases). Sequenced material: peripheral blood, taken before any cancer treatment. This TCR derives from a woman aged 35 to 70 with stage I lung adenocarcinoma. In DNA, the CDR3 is TGTGCCAGCAGTTTATCCGCGTTCCGGGGAGACGAGCAGTACTTC. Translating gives CASSLSAFRGDEQYF.